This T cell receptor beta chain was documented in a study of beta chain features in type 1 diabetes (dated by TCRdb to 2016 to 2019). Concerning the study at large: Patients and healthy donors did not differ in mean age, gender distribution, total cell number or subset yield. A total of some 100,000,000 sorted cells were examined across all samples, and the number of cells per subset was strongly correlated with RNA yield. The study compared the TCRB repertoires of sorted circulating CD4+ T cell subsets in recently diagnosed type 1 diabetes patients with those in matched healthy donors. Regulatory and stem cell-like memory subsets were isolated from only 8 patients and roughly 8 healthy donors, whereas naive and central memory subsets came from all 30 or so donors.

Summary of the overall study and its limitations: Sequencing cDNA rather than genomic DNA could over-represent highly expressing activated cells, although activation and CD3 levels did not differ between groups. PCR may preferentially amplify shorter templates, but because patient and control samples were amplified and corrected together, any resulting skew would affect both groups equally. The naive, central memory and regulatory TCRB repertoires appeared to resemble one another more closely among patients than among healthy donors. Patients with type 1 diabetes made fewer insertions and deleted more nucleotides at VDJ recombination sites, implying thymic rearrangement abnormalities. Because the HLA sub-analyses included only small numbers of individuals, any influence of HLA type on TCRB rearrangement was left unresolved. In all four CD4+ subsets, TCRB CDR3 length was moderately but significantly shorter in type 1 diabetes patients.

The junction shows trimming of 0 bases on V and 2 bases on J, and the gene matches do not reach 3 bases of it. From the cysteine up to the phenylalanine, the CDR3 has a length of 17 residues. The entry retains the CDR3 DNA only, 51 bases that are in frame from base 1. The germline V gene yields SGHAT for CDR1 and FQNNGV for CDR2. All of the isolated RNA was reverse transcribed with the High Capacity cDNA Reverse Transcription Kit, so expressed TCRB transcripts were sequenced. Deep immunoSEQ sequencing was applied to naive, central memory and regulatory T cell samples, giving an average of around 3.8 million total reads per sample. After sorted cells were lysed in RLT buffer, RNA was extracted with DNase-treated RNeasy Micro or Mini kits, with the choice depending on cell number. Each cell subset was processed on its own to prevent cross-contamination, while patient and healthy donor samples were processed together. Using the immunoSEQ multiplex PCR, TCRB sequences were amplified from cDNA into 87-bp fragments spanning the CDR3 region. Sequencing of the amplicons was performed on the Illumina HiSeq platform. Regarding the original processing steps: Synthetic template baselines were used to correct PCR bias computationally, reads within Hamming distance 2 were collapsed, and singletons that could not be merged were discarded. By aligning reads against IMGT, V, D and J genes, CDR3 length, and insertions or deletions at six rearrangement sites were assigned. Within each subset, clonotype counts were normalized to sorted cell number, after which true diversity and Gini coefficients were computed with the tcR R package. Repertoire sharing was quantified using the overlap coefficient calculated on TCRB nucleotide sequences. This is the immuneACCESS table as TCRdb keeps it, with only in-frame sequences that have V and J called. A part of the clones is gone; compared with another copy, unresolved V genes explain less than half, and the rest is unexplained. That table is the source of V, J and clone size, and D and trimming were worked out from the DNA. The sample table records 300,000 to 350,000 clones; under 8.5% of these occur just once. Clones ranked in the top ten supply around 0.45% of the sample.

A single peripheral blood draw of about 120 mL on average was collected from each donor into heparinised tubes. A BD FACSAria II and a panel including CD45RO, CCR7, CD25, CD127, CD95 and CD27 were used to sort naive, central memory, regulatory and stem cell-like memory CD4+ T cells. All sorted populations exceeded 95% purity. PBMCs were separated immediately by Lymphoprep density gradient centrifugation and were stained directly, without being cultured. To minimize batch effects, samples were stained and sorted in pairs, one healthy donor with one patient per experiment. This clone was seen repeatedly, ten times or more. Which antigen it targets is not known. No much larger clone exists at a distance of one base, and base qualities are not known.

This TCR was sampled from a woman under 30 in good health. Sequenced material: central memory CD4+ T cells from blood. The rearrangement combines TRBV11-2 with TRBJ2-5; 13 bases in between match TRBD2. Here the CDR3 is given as CASSLESLAGGQETQYF. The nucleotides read TGTGCCAGCAGCTTAGAATCACTAGCGGGGGGGCAAGAGACCCAGTACTTC.